One sample yielded the 8 T cell receptor beta chains listed below, sequenced in a study of T cells in Graves' hyperthyroidism and ophthalmopathy. RNA transcripts provided the source from which TCR beta CDR3 regions were amplified. The primer set for the first-round RT-PCR of the TCR CDR3 was HTBI. TCRdb analysed the multiplex PCR reads with MiXCR anew, one entry per CDR3 protein. In the table there are about 100,000 distinct CDR3 sequences, approximately 15% of which are singletons. The sequenced sample was blood. The receptors derive from a woman in her fifties or sixties with Graves' hyperthyroidism.

The V call is TRBV19, the J call TRBJ1-6; possible D gene TRBD1, 5 bases. The germline V and J ends were trimmed by 7 bases and 8 bases, with 12 bases remaining between them. This CDR3 is 13 amino acids long. CDR1 is LNHDA, CDR2 SQIVND, per germline (reference sequence). The CDR3 DNA reads as TGTGCCAGTAAAGACAGTCGATATTCACCCCTCCACTTT. It specifies CASKDSRYSPLHF.

This clonotype was detected many times. CDR3 sequence (DNA): TGCAGTGCTCAAACCCCGACAGGGACGATACAGCCCCAGCATTTT. Its protein product is CSAQTPTGTIQPQHF. V usage is TRBV20-1 and J usage is TRBJ1-5; 7 positions match TRBD1. This CDR3 is built from 15 residues. Germline V CDR1 and CDR2: DFQATT, SNEGSKA (reference sequence). V lost 5 bases to trimming and J lost 7 bases; unmatched junction nucleotides: 14.

V is TRBV12-3 or TRBV12-4 and J is TRBJ2-7; 7 bases agree with TRBD1. J was trimmed by 7 bases and V by 8 bases; bases with no gene match: 8. The CDR3 is 12 amino acids. CDR3 DNA: TGTGCCAGCGGAAGGGGGCCAGGAGAGCAGTACTTC. Amino acid sequence: CASGRGPGEQYF.

This clonotype was seen at least ten times. V and J are TRBV2 and TRBJ1-1; 7 bases align to TRBD1. The germline V gene has CDR1 SNHLY and CDR2 FYNNEI. The CDR3 totals 15 residues. Unmatched junction bases numbered 8, after V lost 6 bases and J lost 1 base. CDR3 DNA: TGTGCCAGCAGAAAAGGACAGGCACAGAACACTGAAGCTTTCTTT. Its translation is CASRKGQAQNTEAFF.

At least ten counts were recorded for this clonotype. The genes are TRBV27 and TRBJ1-5; a possible D gene is TRBD1 (6 bases). The CDR3 contains 14 residues. In germline, CDR1 is MNHEY, CDR2 SMNVEV (reference sequence). V lost 6 bases and J lost 5, with 14 bases in between. CDR3: CASSDQGSHQPQHF. The CDR3 region has the DNA TGTGCCAGCAGCGATCAGGGGTCCCATCAGCCCCAGCATTTT.

The rearrangement uses TRBV7-2 and TRBJ1-4; TRBD1 matches 8 bases. Per germline, CDR1 SGHTA and CDR2 FQGNSA. J was trimmed by 4 bases and V by 4 bases; bases with no gene match: 8. CDR3 length equals 16 residues. CDR3 protein: CASSYFDRGSNEKLFF. The DNA of the CDR3 is TGTGCCAGCAGCTACTTCGACAGGGGCAGTAATGAAAAACTGTTTTTT.

This clonotype was observed many times. This chain uses TRBV5-8 with TRBJ2-3; D is perhaps TRBD1 (5 bases). V was pared by 5 bases and J by 2 bases, with 15 bases between. Germline V gene data show CDR1 as SGHTS and CDR2 as YDEGEE. The CDR3 length is 15 residues. The CDR3 region has the DNA TGTGCCAGCAGAGAGGACACTTCCCTCACAGATACGCAGTATTTT. Its translation: CASREDTSLTDTQYF. Supplemented by reference TRBV5-8 and TRBJ2-3, the full variable domain reads EAGVTQSPTHLIKTRGQQATLRCSPISGHTSVYWYQQALGLGLQFLLWYDEGEERNRGNFPPRFSGRQFPNYSSELNVNALELEDSALYLCASREDTSLTDTQYFGPGTRLTVL.

The sample holds many counts of this clonotype. Here the CDR3 DNA reads TGTGCCAGCAGTTTACGGGGCGCGAACACCGGGGAGCTGTTTTTT. Translated, it gives CASSLRGANTGELFF. The genes are TRBV27 and TRBJ2-2; TRBD1 or TRBD2 may be the D gene (5 bases each). Germline V gene lookup returns CDR1 MNHEY and CDR2 SMNVEV (reference sequence). There are 15 residues in the CDR3. V dropped 2 bases and J dropped 0 bases, with 7 bases sitting between them.